The 20 T cell receptor beta chains below come from one sample, sequenced in a study of blood T cell repertoires in COVID-19. Using immunoSEQ multiplex PCR, the repertoire was profiled, and TCRdb retains in-frame clones only, with some absent. The data hold 220,000 or so clones, with approximately 82% observed a single time. The sequenced sample consisted of peripheral blood. The receptors were gathered from a woman aged 80 or older with acute or convalescent COVID-19.

A single count supports this clone. This chain uses TRBV24-1 with TRBJ2-7; 9 nucleotides line up with TRBD1. The germline V gene has CDR1 KGHDR and CDR2 SFDVKD. This CDR3 spans 16 amino acids. The J segment lost 6 bases and the V segment lost 5 bases, leaving 13 bases of the junction unmatched. This CDR3 is CATSVPGQGSPCEQYF. DNA for the CDR3: TGTGCCACCAGTGTCCCGGGACAGGGTAGTCCCTGCGAGCAGTACTTC.

The chain couples TRBV24-1 to TRBJ1-5; 7 bases map to TRBD1. Germline-derived CDR1 and CDR2 are KGHDR and SFDVKD. The CDR3 loop spans 15 amino acids. With V trimmed by 2 bases and J by 4 bases, 4 bases remained unmatched. The CDR3 loop reads CATSDSGQANQPQHF. Here the CDR3 DNA reads TGTGCCACCAGTGATTCCGGACAGGCAAATCAGCCCCAGCATTTT.

The rearrangement uses TRBV30 and TRBJ2-5, with a weak D call TRBD1 (6 bases). This CDR3 has 14 residues. The germline V gene encodes CDR1 GTSNPN and CDR2 SVGIG (reference sequence). The V and J ends lost 2 bases and 2 bases respectively, with 12 bases between them. In nucleotides, the CDR3 is TGTGCCTGGAGTCAGGGACACCTACAAGAGACCCAGTACTTC. Its protein is CAWSQGHLQETQYF.

The V gene is TRBV25-1, the J gene TRBJ2-1, with unresolved D. The germline V and J ends were trimmed by 5 bases and 4 bases, with 6 bases remaining between them. CDR1 is MGHDK and CDR2 is SYGVNS in the germline V gene. This CDR3 is 12 amino acids long. CDR3 in DNA: TGTGCCAGCAGTTTCCATTACAATGAGCAGTTCTTC. This encodes CASSFHYNEQFF.

J is TRBJ2-3 and V is TRBV5-1; D perhaps matches TRBD1 (5 bases). Trimming cost V 0 bases and J 0 bases, with 20 bases left between them. The CDR3 is made up of 19 amino acids. Germline CDR1 reads SGHRS; CDR2 reads YFSETQ. This chain's CDR3 is CASSLESASGQGSTDTQYF. The CDR3, as DNA: TGCGCCAGCAGCTTGGAGTCGGCTTCAGGGCAGGGAAGCACAGATACGCAGTATTTT.

V is TRBV6-5 and J is TRBJ1-2, with 8 nucleotides matching TRBD1. V gave up 7 bases and J gave up 2 bases; unmatched junction bases: 3. The CDR3 is 13 residues long. Germline V lookup: CDR1 MNHEY, CDR2 SVGAGI. Written as DNA, the CDR3 is TGTGCCAGCAACCAGGGGGCAAACTATGGCTACACCTTC. Protein product: CASNQGANYGYTF.

This chain connects TRBV7-2 to TRBJ2-1; TRBD2 matches at 10 bases. The CDR3 spans 16 residues. CDR1 and CDR2 from the germline V gene are SGHTA and FQGNSA. The V gene end was trimmed by 3 bases and the J gene end by 12 bases; junction bases not matched to a gene: 14. For the CDR3, the DNA is TGTGCCAGCAGCTTCGACGGACTAGCGGTATCTGACAGGCAGTTCTTC. Its translation: CASSFDGLAVSDRQFF.

V is TRBV7-2 and J is TRBJ1-1; D might be TRBD1 (5 bases). Trimming left V 1 base short and J 1 base short, with 10 bases between. Germline V gene sequence: CDR1 SGHTA, CDR2 FQGNSA. This CDR3 contains 15 residues. In DNA, the CDR3 is TGTGCCAGCAGCTTAGATGGTAGGGGGAACACTGAAGCTTTCTTT. Its protein product is CASSLDGRGNTEAFF.

This rearrangement joins TRBV11-2 to TRBJ1-3; perhaps TRBD1 as D (5 bases). The length of the CDR3 is 15 residues. The V end was cut by 6 bases, the J end by 8 bases, with 20 bases between. The germline V gene encodes CDR1 SGHAT and CDR2 FQNNGV. The CDR3 protein is CASSRQFRSSDTIYF. In nucleotides, the CDR3 is TGTGCCAGCAGTCGACAGTTTCGGTCGTCGGACACCATATATTTT.

V is TRBV7-2 and J is TRBJ2-7, with TRBD1 matching 9 bases. Germline CDR1 reads SGHTA; CDR2 reads FQGNSA. V dropped 5 bases and J dropped 2; count of bases not matched to a gene: 4. The CDR3 consists of 14 residues. CDR3 in amino acids: CASSANRGPYEQYF. The CDR3, as DNA: TGTGCCAGCAGCGCCAACAGGGGGCCCTACGAGCAGTACTTC.

The gene calls are TRBV5-1 and TRBJ1-6, with 9 bases identical to TRBD1. Trimming took 6 bases from V and 6 from J; bases not matched to a gene: 10. The germline CDR1 and CDR2 sequences are SGHRS and YFSETQ. The CDR3 length is 16 residues. The CDR3, as DNA: TGCGCCAGCACCCCCTTTGGACAGGGGAGTAATTCACCCCTCCACTTT. It is translated as CASTPFGQGSNSPLHF.

The gene calls are TRBV28 and TRBJ1-2; TRBD1 matches 7 bases. The ends lost 3 bases at V and 8 bases at J; junction bases unmatched: 6. Germline loops: CDR1 MDHEN, CDR2 SYDVKM. The CDR3 has 13 residues. CDR3 region: CASSFEGARGYTF. The CDR3 DNA follows: TGTGCCAGCAGTTTTGAGGGGGCTCGCGGCTACACCTTC.

The genes are TRBV28 and TRBJ2-2; 8 nucleotides line up with TRBD2. CDR1 is MDHEN and CDR2 is SYDVKM in the germline V gene. Trimming removed 8 bases from V and 6 bases from J; junction bases left unmatched: 8. There are 14 residues in the CDR3. CDR3 sequence (DNA): TGTGCCAGCCGGGGGGGGAGCCCTCCCGGGGAGCTGTTTTTT. It yields the protein CASRGGSPPGELFF.

In this sample, this clone turned up once. V gene TRBV11-2 combines with J gene TRBJ2-3, with TRBD2 identical over 9 bases. Germline CDR1 reads SGHAT; CDR2 reads FQNNGV. CDR3 length equals 16 residues. The V segment lost 1 base and the J segment 5 bases; nucleotides outside the gene matches: 7. CDR3 sequence (DNA): TGTGCCAGCAGCTTAGGCTCGCGGGGGGGCGTAGATACGCAGTATTTT. It specifies CASSLGSRGGVDTQYF. The full variable domain, in which reference TRBV11-2 and TRBJ2-3 provide the parts outside the CDR3, is EAGVAQSPRYKIIEKRQSVAFWCNPISGHATLYWYQQILGQGPKLLIQFQNNGVVDDSQLPKDRFSAERLKGVDSTLKIQPAKLEDSAVYLCASSLGSRGGVDTQYFGPGTRLTVL.

This clone was counted at least ten times. The J gene is TRBJ1-2, the V gene TRBV12-3 or TRBV12-4; D not resolved. V dropped 2 bases and J dropped 5 bases, with 6 bases sitting between them. The CDR3 extends over 12 amino acids. Written as DNA, the CDR3 is TGTGCCAGCAGTTTAACCCAGTATGGCTACACCTTC. Translated, it gives CASSLTQYGYTF.

Notes on this clone: Other DNA sequences in this sample translate to the same CDR3. J is TRBJ2-3 and V is TRBV6-2 or TRBV6-3; 16 bases match TRBD2. The V gene's germline CDR1 is MNHEY and CDR2 SVGEGT. Trimming at V came to 3 bases and at J to 0 bases, leaving 3 bases not matched to a gene. This CDR3 is built from 18 residues. CDR3 loop: CASSYGTSGRASTDTQYF. The DNA for the CDR3 is TGTGCCAGCAGTTATGGGACTAGCGGGAGGGCCAGCACAGATACGCAGTATTTT.

The rearrangement uses TRBV6-6 and TRBJ1-5; maybe TRBD1 (5 bases). The CDR3 runs to 16 residues. The germline V gene encodes CDR1 MNHNY and CDR2 SVGAGI (reference sequence). Between the trimmed V and J ends, which lost 3 bases and 7 bases, there was a span of 19 bases. DNA for the CDR3: TGTGCCAGCAGTTATGGTTCGGTCGGGGGTGAACAGCCCCAGCATTTT. It yields the protein CASSYGSVGGEQPQHF.

The V gene is TRBV6-1, the J gene TRBJ2-3, with D tentatively TRBD2 (5 bases). CDR1 and CDR2 (germline): MNHNS, SASEGT. CDR3 length: 18 residues. Trimming removed 4 bases from V and 0 bases from J, with 20 bases in between. The CDR3 DNA reads TGTGCCAGCAGTGGGACTCTCGCTGCCTACGGTAGCACAGATACGCAGTATTTT. It specifies CASSGTLAAYGSTDTQYF.

The chain uses TRBV12-5 and TRBJ1-2; D ambiguous. V gave up 3 bases and J gave up 0 bases, with 8 bases separating them. The CDR3 has 14 amino acids. Germline V CDR1 and CDR2: LGHNT, FRNRAP. CDR3 sequence: CASGFPPPNYGYTF. DNA of the CDR3: TGTGCTAGTGGTTTCCCTCCTCCTAACTATGGCTACACCTTC.

Of note for this clone: The same CDR3 arises from other DNA sequences in this sample as well. This rearrangement joins TRBV2 to TRBJ2-2, with 7 bases identical to TRBD1. From germline, CDR1 is SNHLY and CDR2 FYNNEI. CDR3 size: 15 residues. J gave up 2 bases and V 6 bases, and 6 bases lay outside the gene matches. The CDR3 loop is CASSTDRINTGELFF. The CDR3 DNA reads TGTGCCAGCAGCACGGACAGGATTAACACCGGGGAGCTGTTTTTT.